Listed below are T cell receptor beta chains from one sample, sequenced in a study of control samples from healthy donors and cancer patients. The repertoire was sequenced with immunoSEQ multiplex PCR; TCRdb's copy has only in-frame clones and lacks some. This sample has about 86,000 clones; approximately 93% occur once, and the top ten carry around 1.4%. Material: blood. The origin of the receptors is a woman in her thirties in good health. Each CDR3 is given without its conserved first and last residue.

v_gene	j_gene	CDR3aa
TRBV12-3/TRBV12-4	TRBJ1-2	ASSFGSYGYT
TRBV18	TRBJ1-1	ASSPVPSIANTEAF
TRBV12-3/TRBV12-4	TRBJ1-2	ASSLRGGGYT
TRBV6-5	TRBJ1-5	ASSRDRANQPQH
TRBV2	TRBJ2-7	ASSSPLRGY
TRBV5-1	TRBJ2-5	ASSRRGYETQY
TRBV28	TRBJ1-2	ASSLLIGQGVDGYT
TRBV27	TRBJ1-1	ASSYTGLPEAF
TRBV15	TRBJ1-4	ATSRGGQSISEKLF
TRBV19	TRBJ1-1	ASSIDRPTTGPKAEAF
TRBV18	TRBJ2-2	ASSPRSGGRTGELF
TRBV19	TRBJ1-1	ASSLGGAQAF
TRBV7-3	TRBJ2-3	ASSLKTSMDTQY
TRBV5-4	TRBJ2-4	ASSQGQGSGAKNIQY
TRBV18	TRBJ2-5	ATTAAGGPETQY
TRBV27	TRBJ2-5	ASRPNRGAQETQY
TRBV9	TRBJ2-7	ASSVGGGVVPYEQY
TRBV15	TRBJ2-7	ATSRYTGAEEQY
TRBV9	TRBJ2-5	ASSPPGTGETQY
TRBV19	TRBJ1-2	ASSITSSRGYT
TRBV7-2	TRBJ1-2	ASSLRQGAHYGYT
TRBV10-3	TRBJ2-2	AISEIAGEAGELF
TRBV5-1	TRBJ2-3	ASSLGSNTDTQY
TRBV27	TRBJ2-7	ASTYTGTATYEQY
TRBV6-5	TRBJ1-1	ASSYSIRGANTEAF
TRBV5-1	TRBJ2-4	ASSLGGGASKNIQY
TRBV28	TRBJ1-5	ASRFAGTGGQSQH
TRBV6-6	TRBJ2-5	ASRGTGETQY
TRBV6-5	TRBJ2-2	ASRGGTIYTGELF
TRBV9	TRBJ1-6	ASSARQENSPLH
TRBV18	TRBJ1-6	ASSPVRTFHNSPLH
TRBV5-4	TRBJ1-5	ASSFRKGARGSNQPQH
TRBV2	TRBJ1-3	ASNLGRLSGNTIY
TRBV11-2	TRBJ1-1	ASSLARVRAF
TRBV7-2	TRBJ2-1	ASSLRGNEQF
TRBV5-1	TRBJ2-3	ASSDTGTSTDTQY
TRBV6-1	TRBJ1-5	ASSDGSANQPQH
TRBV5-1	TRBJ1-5	ASSTGQGEEPQH
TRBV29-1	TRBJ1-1	SVCAGGAPEAF
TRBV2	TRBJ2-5	ASSELAGFQETQY
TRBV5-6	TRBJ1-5	ASSSGQGGQPQH
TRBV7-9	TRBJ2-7	ASSLAGRGSYEQY
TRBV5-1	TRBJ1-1	ASSFDRMNTEAF
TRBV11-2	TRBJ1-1	ASSLRSASDLNTEAF
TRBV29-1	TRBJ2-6	SVEVPGTGFSGANVLT
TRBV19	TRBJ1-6	ASSPGTGFNSPLH
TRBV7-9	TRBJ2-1	ASSLGSNEQF
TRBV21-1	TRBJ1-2	ASSIWDRGKNYGYT